The TCR beta chain described here comes from a study of blood T cell repertoires in COVID-19 (dated by TCRdb to the early 2020s). Concerning the study at large: Samples from collaborators originated in the United States, Italy and Spain and spanned both the acute and convalescent phases of COVID-19. The material from the prospective study consisted of cDNA or gDNA derived from T cells, B-cell-depleted T cells, or PBMCs. The dataset comprised deeply sampled blood TCRbeta repertoires from subjects exposed to, actively infected with, or recovered from COVID-19. The repertoires were released in a freely available public database intended as a resource for research on the immune response to SARS-CoV-2. The samples were drawn from the first 160 participants of the ongoing ImmuneRACE study and from some 1,300 subjects provided by 6 global collaborators. The sample metadata nearly always contained a de-identified subject ID, COVID-19 status, age in years and sex. Where available, HLA class I and class II types were obtained from metadata supplied by the sample provider rather than from assay-based typing.

Collaborating institutions collected whole blood in K2EDTA tubes following their own protocols. For TCRbeta analysis, collaborators shipped samples as frozen whole blood, isolated PBMCs, or DNA extracted from either of those sample types. About this clone itself: This clone's antigen is unknown. No base qualities exist here, and no much larger clone lies one base off it.

Study-level results and caveats: Clinical and demographic metadata were provided uncurated, with the amount varying by source and participant.

TCRbeta CDR3 regions were amplified from genomic DNA using the immunoSEQ Assay, a bias-controlled multiplex PCR. As for the authors' bioinformatics: Within the assay, amplification of reference gene primers was used to estimate how many nucleated cells each sample contained. Sequence reads were collapsed and filtered to measure the absolute abundance of every unique TCRbeta CDR3 rearrangement. For each sample, productive Simpson clonality was calculated as the square root of Simpson's diversity index over productive rearrangements. TCRdb obtained this table from immuneACCESS and retained in-frame rearrangements with V and J assigned. These tables miss some clones; where compared with another copy, unresolved V genes account for less than half of the shortfall, and the remainder is unexplained. The V and J calls and clone size are taken from that table; D and trimming were inferred from the DNA. In this sample the table shows 100,000 to 150,000 clones, 70% to 90% of which occur a single time. Of the sample, approximately 1.2% is held by the ten largest clones.

The TCR comes from a woman of 80 years or more with acute or convalescent COVID-19. The sample comprised peripheral blood.

CDR3 reads: CASSPGLTAAYEQYF. The nucleotides are TGTGCCAGCAGTCCAGGACTCACAGCAGCCTACGAGCAGTACTTC. The chain is encoded by TRBV7-8 joined to TRBJ2-7, and TRBD2 may be the D gene, going by 5 matching bases. The CDR3, cysteine through phenylalanine, is 15 amino acids long. The sequence is cut down to CDR3 DNA, 45 bases in frame from base 1. The trim is 6 bases for V and 2 bases for J, with a gap of 17 bases between the germline ends. As encoded in the germline V gene, CDR1 is SGHVS while CDR2 is FQNEAQ.